Below are 23 T cell receptor beta chains sequenced from a single sample in a study of control samples from healthy donors and cancer patients. The assay was immunoSEQ multiplex PCR, and TCRdb's table has in-frame clones only and misses some. The data contain over 100,000 clones, 75% to 90% of them singletons. The material sequenced was blood. These receptors were collected from a woman between 50 and 59 years old in good health.

This chain connects TRBV29-1 to TRBJ2-7, with a weak D call TRBD1 (6 bases). The germline gives CDR1 SQVTM, CDR2 ANQGSEA. The ends were cut back, 2 bases at V and 3 bases at J, with 11 bases in the middle. The CDR3 runs to 13 residues. The CDR3 DNA sequence: TGCAGCGTTGAAAGGGCAGGGGTCTACGAGCAGTACTTC. Translation gives CSVERAGVYEQYF.

This clone is medium-sized within its sample. The chain recombines TRBV2 with TRBJ1-2, with a possible D match to TRBD1 (6 bases). V was shortened by 7 bases and J by 4 bases, with 13 bases between the two germline ends. This CDR3 comprises 13 residues. In germline, CDR1 is SNHLY, CDR2 FYNNEI. The CDR3 loop reads CASMLGAFYGYTF. The CDR3 coding sequence is TGTGCCAGCATGTTGGGGGCTTTCTATGGCTACACCTTC.

The chain uses TRBV6-2 or TRBV6-3 and TRBJ1-5; D is uncertain. CDR3 length: 16 residues. Trimming removed 5 bases at V and 1 base at J, with 15 bases between. Germline V gene sequence: CDR1 MNHEY, CDR2 SVGEGT. DNA for the CDR3: TGTGCCAGCAGTCTCTCCCCCTTAGGGAGCAATCAGCCCCAGCATTTT. Translating it yields CASSLSPLGSNQPQHF.

The chain links TRBV6-5 to TRBJ1-5; D may be TRBD1 (6 bases). This CDR3 is 15 amino acids long. The germline CDR1 and CDR2 sequences are MNHEY and SVGAGI. CDR3 in DNA: TGTGCTGCAGGAGGGGGGTATTCAGACAATCAGCCCCAGCATTTT. Translating gives CAAGGGYSDNQPQHF.

The J gene is TRBJ1-1, the V gene TRBV5-1; 9 bases are shared with TRBD1. The CDR3 loop spans 17 amino acids. V shed 7 bases, J shed 0 bases, and the junction held 13 bases outside the gene matches. CDR1 and CDR2 from the germline V gene are SGHRS and YFSETQ. CDR3 in amino acids: CASGGASGQGMNTEAFF. The CDR3 DNA follows: TGCGCCAGCGGGGGGGCAAGCGGACAGGGGATGAACACTGAAGCTTTCTTT.

The V call is TRBV5-1, the J call TRBJ1-6, with a possible D match to TRBD1 (6 bases). The CDR3 has 19 residues. V shed 4 bases and J shed 10 bases, with 30 bases lying between them. CDR1 and CDR2 (germline): SGHRS, YFSETQ. The CDR3 DNA is TGCGCCAGCAGCGATACGATACAGGGAAAGGCGGATTTTAGGTCACCCCTCCACTTT. It specifies CASSDTIQGKADFRSPLHF.

This clone was picked up one time. The chain employs TRBV6-5 and TRBJ2-1; TRBD2 might be the D (7 bases). The V end lost 0 bases, the J end lost 7 bases, and 16 bases lay between the germline ends. The CDR3 spans 16 residues. Germline assignment: CDR1 MNHEY and CDR2 SVGAGI. The CDR3 DNA reads as TGTGCCAGCAGTTACTCGTACCTGGCGGGGGCGAATGAGCAGTTCTTC. Protein: CASSYSYLAGANEQFF.

The gene calls are TRBV19 and TRBJ2-1; a weak D match, TRBD2 (6 bases). Trimming cost V 4 bases and J 1 base, with 20 bases left between them. This CDR3 is 18 amino acids long. CDR1 is LNHDA and CDR2 is SQIVND in the germline V gene (reference sequence). CDR3 in DNA: TGTGCCAGTAGTAACCCCAGTCGCCAGCGGGTTTCCTACAATGAGCAGTTCTTC. It encodes CASSNPSRQRVSYNEQFF.

V usage is TRBV5-1 and J usage is TRBJ2-7; 7 positions match TRBD2. V lost 4 bases to trimming and J lost 2 bases; unmatched junction nucleotides: 6. Germline values: CDR1 SGHRS, CDR2 YFSETQ. This CDR3 contains 14 residues. The DNA of the CDR3 is TGCGCCAGCAGCAGCGGGATTACCGCCTACGAGCAGTACTTC. Amino acids: CASSSGITAYEQYF.

This clone was recorded once. This chain links TRBV24-1 with TRBJ1-6; D is uncertain. Trimming cost V 3 bases and J 5 bases, with 7 bases left between them. The CDR3 loop spans 14 amino acids. Per the germline V gene, CDR1 is KGHDR and CDR2 is SFDVKD. The CDR3 DNA is TGTGCCACCAGTGATAGCTACCATAATTCACCCCTCCACTTT. This sequence encodes CATSDSYHNSPLHF.

J is TRBJ1-4 and V is TRBV19; TRBD1 matches 8 bases. The length of the CDR3 is 15 residues. Losses at the gene ends were 4 bases for V and 6 bases for J; bases not matched to a gene: 7. Germline V lookup: CDR1 LNHDA, CDR2 SQIVND (reference sequence). The CDR3 DNA is TGTGCCAGTAGTAGGACAGGGAACTTGTATGAAAAACTGTTTTTT. Its translation: CASSRTGNLYEKLFF.

The rearrangement links TRBV28 to TRBJ2-7; TRBD2 is a possible D gene (6 bases). There are 14 residues in the CDR3. V was cut by 6 bases and J by 4 bases, with 16 bases left in between. Germline CDR1 and CDR2: MDHEN and SYDVKM. The CDR3 bases are TGTGCCAGCAGCTTTGGGGACTCCAGTTACGAGCAGTACGTC. It codes for CASSFGDSSYEQYV.

The chain employs TRBV20-1 and TRBJ2-7; D may be TRBD2 (5 bases). The germline gives CDR1 DFQATT, CDR2 SNEGSKA (reference sequence). V shed 3 bases and J shed 4 bases, with 7 bases lying between them. The CDR3 is 11 amino acids. The CDR3 loop reads CSASGKYEQYF. For the CDR3, the DNA is TGCAGTGCTAGCGGGAAATACGAGCAGTACTTC.

V gene TRBV7-8 combines with J gene TRBJ2-2, with D perhaps given as TRBD1 or TRBD2 (5 bases each). Germline values: CDR1 SGHVS, CDR2 FQNEAQ. The CDR3 totals 12 residues. V was pared by 5 bases and J by 4 bases, with 5 bases between. DNA of the CDR3: TGTGCCAGCAGCGGGGGCACCGGGGAGCTGTTTTTT. Translation: CASSGGTGELFF.

The CDR3 sequence: CASSSPDRSGELFF. CDR3 in DNA: TGTGCCAGCAGCTCCCCTGACAGGAGCGGGGAGCTGTTTTTT. V gene TRBV28 combines with J gene TRBJ2-2; D possibly corresponds to TRBD1 (6 bases). The CDR3 runs to 14 residues. V was clipped by 6 bases and J by 7 bases, with 15 bases between them. The germline V gene has CDR1 MDHEN and CDR2 SYDVKM.

V usage is TRBV19 and J usage is TRBJ1-1; 8 bases line up with TRBD1. This CDR3 has 14 amino acids. Germline V gene lookup returns CDR1 LNHDA and CDR2 SQIVND (reference sequence). V shed 5 bases and J 1 base; nucleotides not matched to a gene: 3. The CDR3 DNA reads as TGTGCCAGTAGTTTACAGGGGGGGAACACTGAAGCTTTCTTT. This encodes CASSLQGGNTEAFF.

The rearrangement joins TRBV3-1 (or the pseudogene TRBV3-2) to TRBJ1-1; perhaps TRBD1 as D (5 bases). V was cut by 5 bases and J by 1 base, with 14 bases left in between. This CDR3 region has 15 residues. Germline CDR1 is LGHDT and CDR2 is YNNKEL (reference sequence). The CDR3 here is CASSYKGSPNTEAFF. CDR3 coding DNA: TGTGCCAGCAGCTATAAGGGGAGCCCGAACACTGAAGCTTTCTTT.

This chain joins TRBV3-1 (or the pseudogene TRBV3-2) and TRBJ2-7; 7 bases align to TRBD2. The germline V gene has CDR1 LGHDT and CDR2 YNNKEL (reference sequence). V gave up 0 bases and J gave up 2 bases; unmatched junction bases: 7. The CDR3 extends over 16 amino acids. The CDR3 reads CASSQDLGSGTYEQYV. For the CDR3, the DNA is TGTGCCAGCAGCCAAGATCTGGGCAGCGGGACCTACGAGCAGTACGTC.

This clone was seen more than once but under ten times. V is TRBV7-2 and J is TRBJ2-1, with 9 bases aligning to TRBD2. The V gene's germline CDR1 is SGHTA and CDR2 FQGNSA. This CDR3 spans 18 amino acids. Trimming at V came to 5 bases and at J to 4 bases, leaving 15 bases not matched to a gene. CDR3 nucleotides: TGTGCCAGCAGCCTTTTTCCCTCTAGCGGGATAAAGTACAATGAGCAGTTCTTC. It translates to CASSLFPSSGIKYNEQFF.

The chain employs TRBV18 and TRBJ1-4; TRBD1 is a possible D gene (6 bases). From germline, CDR1 is KGHSH and CDR2 LQKENI. The ends were cut back, 5 bases at V and 8 bases at J, with 18 bases in the middle. This CDR3 is 15 amino acids long. DNA of the CDR3: TGTGCCAGCTCAGGCCGCCGGCAGGGGAGCGAAAAACTGTTTTTT. This translates into CASSGRRQGSEKLFF.

The sample holds a few counts of this clone. The chain joins TRBV6-6 to TRBJ2-5; possible D gene TRBD2, 6 bases. Germline loops: CDR1 MNHNY, CDR2 SVGAGI (reference sequence). V was cut by 11 bases and J by 2 bases, with 18 bases left in between. This CDR3 has 14 amino acids. In DNA, the CDR3 is TGTGCCTCGACGGTGGGACTTTCACAAGAGACCCAGTACTTC. Amino acids: CASTVGLSQETQYF.

V usage is TRBV18 and J usage is TRBJ2-3, with 13 nucleotides matching TRBD2. The ends lost 6 bases at V and 14 bases at J; junction bases unmatched: 17. The CDR3 is made up of 16 amino acids. Germline V gene lookup returns CDR1 KGHSH and CDR2 LQKENI. CDR3: CASSRTSGGPFEVLYF. CDR3 coding DNA: TGTGCCAGCTCCCGGACTAGCGGGGGACCTTTTGAAGTTCTGTATTTT.

This chain's CDR3 is CASSLRTAPNEKLFF. The CDR3 DNA reads TGTGCCAGCAGTTTAAGGACAGCTCCTAATGAAAAACTGTTTTTT. V usage is TRBV27 and J usage is TRBJ1-4, with D maybe TRBD1 (6 bases). V lost 2 bases and J 3 bases, leaving 10 bases between the germline ends. CDR1 MNHEY and CDR2 SMNVEV come from the germline V gene (reference sequence). The CDR3 has 15 amino acids. Full variable domain (missing parts from reference TRBV27 and TRBJ1-4): EAQVTQNPRYLITVTGKKLTVTCSQNMNHEYMSWYRQDPGLGLRQIYYSMNVEVTDKGDVPEGYKVSRKEKRNFPLILESPSPNQTSLYFCASSLRTAPNEKLFFGSGTQLSVL.